This TCR beta chain was sequenced for a study of cytomegalovirus exposure and HLA in healthy donors. Note on this clone: Its target is not known.

V gave up 0 bases and J gave up 4 bases; unmatched junction bases: 10. The germline gives CDR1 SGHDN, CDR2 FVKESK. CDR3 length equals 18 residues. Amplification used 60 Vbeta primers and 13 Jbeta primers. Using immunoSEQ multiplex PCR, the repertoire was profiled, and TCRdb retains in-frame clones only, with some absent. Of 150,000 or so clones listed, around 84% are singletons. Study findings and constraints: Common viral pathogens seemed, in a later analysis, to connect with several of the most significant clusters.

Each donor's status was that of a healthy bone marrow donor. Sequenced: PBMCs. The chain is built from TRBV14 and TRBJ2-1, with 9 bases aligning to TRBD2. This receptor was obtained from a man in his forties or fifties in good health and CMV-seronegative. CDR3 amino acids: CASSQDSLAGSFYNEQFF. The CDR3 nucleotides are TGTGCCAGCAGCCAAGATTCTCTAGCGGGGTCCTTTTACAATGAGCAGTTCTTC.